Following are 31 T cell receptor beta chains from one sample sequenced in a study of blood T cell repertoires in COVID-19. The repertoire was sequenced with immunoSEQ multiplex PCR; TCRdb's copy has only in-frame clones and lacks some. The table has 150,000 or so clones, around 82% seen once. The sequenced sample was peripheral blood. These receptors originate from a man in his 60s with COVID-19, enrolled during active disease.

The J gene is TRBJ1-4, the V gene TRBV7-9; 8 bases are a match to TRBD1. The V gene end was trimmed by 5 bases and the J gene end by 5 bases; junction bases not matched to a gene: 7. CDR3 length: 15 amino acids. Germline CDR1 reads SEHNR; CDR2 reads FQNEAQ (reference sequence). CDR3: CASSPGDRRNEKLFF. CDR3 nucleotide sequence: TGTGCCAGCAGCCCTGGGGACAGGCGAAATGAAAAACTGTTTTTT.

The rearrangement uses TRBV18 and TRBJ2-5, with 9 nucleotides matching TRBD1. V dropped 2 bases and J dropped 5; count of bases not matched to a gene: 9. CDR1 and CDR2 from the germline V gene are KGHSH and LQKENI. The CDR3 is made up of 16 amino acids. The CDR3 loop is CASSPGTGFLGETQYF. The CDR3 DNA reads TGTGCCAGCTCACCAGGGACAGGGTTTCTAGGGGAGACCCAGTACTTC.

This chain uses TRBV27 with TRBJ2-5; 15 bases match TRBD2. The CDR3 extends over 18 amino acids. Germline V lookup: CDR1 MNHEY, CDR2 SMNVEV (reference sequence). V was pared by 3 bases and J by 4 bases, with 9 bases of the junction left unmatched. For the CDR3, the DNA is TGTGCCAGCAGTTTCCGCGGACTAGCGGGAGGGCCCGGAGAGACCCAGTACTTC. It yields the protein CASSFRGLAGGPGETQYF.

V usage is TRBV9 and J usage is TRBJ1-1; the D gene is possibly TRBD1 (5 bases). CDR3 length: 14 residues. V was pared by 4 bases and J by 1 base, with 11 bases between. Germline values: CDR1 SGDLS, CDR2 YYNGEE. The CDR3 coding sequence is TGTGCCAGCAGCCAGGGAATCGGGAACACTGAAGCTTTCTTT. Translation gives CASSQGIGNTEAFF.

This clone was detected only once. The chain employs TRBV4-2 and TRBJ2-2; 13 nucleotides align to TRBD2. Germline V CDR1 and CDR2: LGHNA, YNFKEQ. The CDR3 has 19 residues. J gave up 1 base and V 3 bases, and 8 bases lay outside the gene matches. The CDR3 coding sequence is TGTGCCAGCAGCCAGTTGACTAGCGGGAGGACCGAGAACACCGGGGAGCTGTTTTTT. Protein: CASSQLTSGRTENTGELFF.

The rearrangement uses TRBV5-8 and TRBJ1-4; D is perhaps TRBD1 (6 bases). Looked up from germline, CDR1 is SGHTS and CDR2 is YDEGEE. This CDR3 has 15 residues. The V gene lost 0 bases and the J gene lost 8 bases, with 14 bases spanning the gap. The CDR3 here is CASSLGQADREKLFF. In DNA form, the CDR3 reads TGTGCCAGCAGCTTGGGACAGGCGGATCGGGAAAAACTGTTTTTT.

This rearrangement joins TRBV24-1 to TRBJ1-6, with 7 bases identical to TRBD1. This CDR3 contains 15 residues. The junction had 5 bases not matched to a gene; V was cut back by 2 bases and J by 8 bases. Germline assignment: CDR1 KGHDR and CDR2 SFDVKD. The CDR3 DNA follows: TGTGCCACCAGTGATTCGGGACAGCTAGATTCACCCCTCCACTTT. Translation: CATSDSGQLDSPLHF.

The chain carries TRBV7-2 and TRBJ1-1; D not resolved. Germline V CDR1 and CDR2: SGHTA, FQGNSA. Trimming stripped 6 bases from V and 8 bases from J, with 19 bases between. The CDR3 length is 14 residues. DNA of the CDR3: TGTGCCAGCAGTGGTATCGGTCCTAGTAACGAAGCTTTCTTT. This translates into CASSGIGPSNEAFF.

The chain recombines TRBV28 with TRBJ2-1, with 7 bases identical to TRBD2. The CDR3 is made up of 14 amino acids. V shed 6 bases, J shed 5 bases, and the junction held 7 bases outside the gene matches. Germline CDR1 and CDR2: MDHEN and SYDVKM. CDR3 in DNA: TGTGCCAGCAGATCGTGGGGGGGAAACAATGAGCAGTTCTTC. It specifies CASRSWGGNNEQFF.

The chain combines TRBV2 with TRBJ2-5, with TRBD1 matching over 9 bases. J was trimmed by 1 base and V by 7 bases; bases with no gene match: 7. From germline, CDR1 is SNHLY and CDR2 FYNNEI. The length of the CDR3 is 15 residues. The CDR3 here is CASNRQGEGQETQYF. The CDR3 DNA is TGTGCCAGCAACCGACAGGGGGAGGGCCAAGAGACCCAGTACTTC.

This chain connects TRBV10-1 to TRBJ2-7; 7 nucleotides match TRBD2. The germline gives CDR1 WNHNN, CDR2 SYGVQD (reference sequence). V lost 2 bases and J lost 3; bases outside the gene matches: 4. The CDR3 is made up of 14 amino acids. The CDR3 DNA reads as TGCGCCAGCAGTGAGGGGAGGGAAGTCTACGAGCAGTACTTC. Its protein is CASSEGREVYEQYF.

This chain uses TRBV4-1 with TRBJ1-5, with TRBD1 matching 8 bases. CDR1 and CDR2 (germline): MGHRA, YSYEKL. This CDR3 spans 15 amino acids. V was pared by 2 bases and J by 9 bases, with 9 bases of the junction left unmatched. The CDR3 bases are TGCGCCAGCAGCCAACTGACAGGGGCAAAATGGCCCCAGCATTTT. Protein: CASSQLTGAKWPQHF.

This clone was recorded once. The rearrangement uses TRBV6-2 or TRBV6-3 and TRBJ2-7, with TRBD2 matching 7 bases. The CDR3 consists of 14 residues. Germline lookup yields CDR1 MNHEY and CDR2 SVGEGT. The junction had 5 bases not matched to a gene; V was cut back by 3 bases and J by 3 bases. CDR3 in amino acids: CASSYWGGNYEQYF. The CDR3 DNA is TGTGCCAGCAGTTATTGGGGGGGAAACTACGAGCAGTACTTC.

This chain uses TRBV19 with TRBJ1-4; 9 bases align to TRBD1. The CDR3 covers 15 residues. CDR1 LNHDA and CDR2 SQIVND come from the germline V gene (reference sequence). J gave up 6 bases and V 2 bases, and 4 bases lay outside the gene matches. CDR3 in amino acids: CASSIPRTGDEKLFF. CDR3 DNA sequence: TGTGCCAGTAGTATACCTCGGACAGGGGATGAAAAACTGTTTTTT.

V usage is TRBV11-2 and J usage is TRBJ2-7, with TRBD2 matching over 12 bases. Germline CDR1 and CDR2: SGHAT and FQNNGV. CDR3 length: 15 amino acids. Trimming at V came to 0 bases and at J to 4 bases, leaving 1 base not matched to a gene. The CDR3 nucleotides are TGTGCCAGCAGCTTAGATCTAGCGGGAGGGTACGAGCAGTACTTC. Translated, it gives CASSLDLAGGYEQYF.

This clone was seen only once. The chain combines TRBV6-1 with TRBJ1-5, with D perhaps TRBD1 (6 bases). V was pared by 5 bases and J by 6 bases, with 14 bases between. The germline CDR1 and CDR2 sequences are MNHNS and SASEGT. The CDR3 extends over 14 amino acids. The chain's CDR3 is CASSTPGDGQPQHF. CDR3 nucleotide sequence: TGTGCCAGCAGTACCCCAGGGGATGGTCAGCCCCAGCATTTT.

This chain uses TRBV7-2 with TRBJ2-7; TRBD2 matches 8 bases. CDR1 and CDR2 from the germline V gene are SGHTA and FQGNSA. The CDR3 spans 14 residues. V gave up 9 bases and J gave up 7 bases; unmatched junction bases: 14. CDR3 residues: CASGFSGTNGEQYF. Written as DNA, the CDR3 is TGTGCCAGTGGGTTTAGCGGGACGAATGGTGAGCAGTACTTC.

The genes are TRBV12-3 or TRBV12-4 and TRBJ1-2; D ambiguous. The CDR3 has 13 amino acids. V lost 6 bases, J lost 1 base, and 9 bases lay in between. The CDR3 reads CASSPTVNYGYTF. The DNA for the CDR3 is TGTGCCAGCAGCCCTACAGTTAACTATGGCTACACCTTC.

This chain connects TRBV4-1 to TRBJ2-1, with D uncertain. V gave up 0 bases and J gave up 4 bases, with 22 bases separating them. Germline values: CDR1 MGHRA, CDR2 YSYEKL. This CDR3 has 19 residues. The CDR3 here is CASSQERGRTEPTYNEQFF. The CDR3 DNA sequence: TGCGCCAGCAGCCAAGAAAGAGGTCGAACGGAGCCAACTTACAATGAGCAGTTCTTC.

The rearrangement links TRBV9 to TRBJ1-3; TRBD1 might be the D (5 bases). The V gene's germline CDR1 is SGDLS and CDR2 YYNGEE. This CDR3 contains 17 residues. V lost 5 bases to trimming and J lost 0 bases, with 18 bases between them. CDR3 nucleotides: TGTGCCAGCAGTTACCGGGACTCACGCCTCTCTGGAAACACCATATATTTT. Residues: CASSYRDSRLSGNTIYF.

This clone was seen just once. The V call is TRBV19, the J call TRBJ2-1; 9 nucleotides agree with TRBD2. The ends lost 5 bases at V and 0 bases at J; junction bases unmatched: 5. The CDR3 is made up of 16 amino acids. Germline V lookup: CDR1 LNHDA, CDR2 SQIVND (reference sequence). In DNA, the CDR3 is TGTGCCAGTAGTGGTCTAGCGGGAAGCTCCTACAATGAGCAGTTCTTC. It encodes CASSGLAGSSYNEQFF.

This chain connects TRBV11-1 to TRBJ1-2; 8 bases map to TRBD1. Trimming removed 6 bases from V and 6 bases from J; junction bases left unmatched: 12. This CDR3 has 15 residues. Germline V CDR1 and CDR2: SGHAT, FQDESV (reference sequence). The DNA of the CDR3 is TGTGCCAGCAGTCGCAGCTGGGGACAGGATGATGGCTACACCTTC. This encodes CASSRSWGQDDGYTF.

The V gene is TRBV4-2, the J gene TRBJ1-2, with 8 bases fitting TRBD1. The CDR3 is 14 amino acids. CDR1 and CDR2 from the germline V gene are LGHNA and YNFKEQ. Losses at the gene ends were 0 bases for V and 8 bases for J; bases not matched to a gene: 5. The chain's CDR3 is CASSQETGAQGYTF. The DNA for the CDR3 is TGTGCCAGCAGCCAAGAGACAGGGGCGCAGGGCTACACCTTC.

The V call is TRBV2, the J call TRBJ1-4; D is possibly TRBD1 (6 bases). This CDR3 region has 16 residues. In germline, CDR1 is SNHLY, CDR2 FYNNEI. Between the trimmed V and J ends, which lost 5 bases and 0 bases, there was a span of 13 bases. As DNA, the CDR3 is TGTGCCAGCAGTTACGGACAGACTGCAACTAATGAAAAACTGTTTTTT. This translates into CASSYGQTATNEKLFF.

This chain uses TRBV12-3 or TRBV12-4 with TRBJ2-6, with no clear D. This CDR3 is 12 amino acids long. V was pared by 6 bases and J by 2 bases, with 2 bases between. The DNA of the CDR3 is TGTGCCAGCAGCACTGGGGCCAACGTCCTGACTTTC. It encodes CASSTGANVLTF.

The genes are TRBV4-1 and TRBJ2-3, with 10 bases lining up with TRBD2. J lost 5 bases, V lost 0 bases, and 8 bases had no gene match. Germline CDR1 and CDR2: MGHRA and YSYEKL. There are 17 residues in the CDR3. The CDR3: CASSQDDRAGGQDTQYF. CDR3 coding DNA: TGCGCCAGCAGCCAAGATGATCGAGCGGGGGGGCAAGATACGCAGTATTTT.

This chain uses TRBV6-1 with TRBJ1-5, with 7 bases identical to TRBD1. V gave up 1 base and J gave up 3 bases; unmatched junction bases: 3. Germline V gene lookup returns CDR1 MNHNS and CDR2 SASEGT. This CDR3 comprises 15 residues. CDR3 sequence reads: CASSEEGADNQPQHF. The DNA for the CDR3 is TGTGCCAGCAGTGAAGAGGGGGCTGACAATCAGCCCCAGCATTTT.

The chain uses TRBV30 and TRBJ1-2; 9 bases align to TRBD1. Germline V CDR1 and CDR2: GTSNPN, SVGIG (reference sequence). This CDR3 contains 15 residues. The V segment lost 0 bases and the J segment 5 bases; nucleotides outside the gene matches: 7. The CDR3 DNA follows: TGTGCCTGGAGTGTACGGGGACAGGGCTTATATGGCTACACCTTC. Protein product: CAWSVRGQGLYGYTF.

J is TRBJ1-4 and V is TRBV7-2; D not resolved. V was trimmed by 1 base and J by 4 bases, leaving 7 bases between them. Per the germline V gene, CDR1 is SGHTA and CDR2 is FQGNSA. The CDR3 length is 14 residues. The CDR3 spells CASSLDGINEKLFF. The CDR3 nucleotides are TGTGCCAGCAGCTTAGACGGGATTAATGAAAAACTGTTTTTT.

The gene calls are TRBV3-1 (or the pseudogene TRBV3-2) and TRBJ2-7; 9 bases line up with TRBD1. The germline V gene has CDR1 LGHDT and CDR2 YNNKEL (reference sequence). Trimming took 4 bases from V and 1 from J; bases not matched to a gene: 5. The CDR3 spans 15 residues. In nucleotides, the CDR3 is TGTGCCAGCAGCCTCATGACAGGGGGATCCTACGAGCAGTACTTC. It yields the protein CASSLMTGGSYEQYF.

V usage is TRBV6-5 and J usage is TRBJ2-2, with D perhaps matching TRBD1 (6 bases). Trimming removed 5 bases from V and 3 bases from J, with 13 bases in between. The CDR3 runs to 15 residues. CDR1 is MNHEY, CDR2 SVGAGI, per germline. CDR3 nucleotides: TGTGCCAGCAGTCGAACACAGGGAGACACCGGGGAGCTGTTTTTT. Encoded protein: CASSRTQGDTGELFF.